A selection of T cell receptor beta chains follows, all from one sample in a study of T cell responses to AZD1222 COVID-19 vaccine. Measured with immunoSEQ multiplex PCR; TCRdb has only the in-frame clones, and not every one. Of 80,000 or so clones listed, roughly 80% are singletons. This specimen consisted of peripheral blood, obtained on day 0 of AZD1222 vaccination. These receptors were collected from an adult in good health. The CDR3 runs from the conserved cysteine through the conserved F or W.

CASSLRGNYNSPLHF,TRBV4-1
CASGFSDRGGGYTF,TRBV12-5
CASSLTGASQDTQYF,TRBV7-3
CASSLTSGSGETQYF,TRBV7-2
CASSPRGPNTGELFF,TRBV5-1
CAARTLSGSGNTIYF,TRBV10-3
CASSISGQLNYGYTF,TRBV19
CASSRAPSYEQYF,TRBV19
CASSIQVLNTGELFF,TRBV19
CASTETSEAFF,TRBV6-5
CASSYSDDDGELFF,TRBV6-5
CASSLDQGYEQYF,TRBV12-3/TRBV12-4
CASSDGDSFNQPQHF,TRBV10-2
CASAFGWNQPQHF,TRBV12-3/TRBV12-4
CASSRAGGTDTQYF,TRBV4-1
CASSSVMPPRSTEAFF,TRBV19
CASSYTRDKAYGYTF,TRBV6-5
CASSYSSAPLYGYTF,TRBV6-5
CASSQEAAYNEQFF,TRBV4-2
CSAGQGGNTEAFF,TRBV29-1
CATSHGRASEQYF,TRBV15
CASSSGTGNSPLHF,TRBV7-3
CASSLVAASGGYNEQFF,TRBV7-9
CASSLDGNSNYGYTF,TRBV5-4
CASSPRDSLWTDTQYF,TRBV11-2
CASSEFVVRTDTQYF,TRBV7-9
CASSYSDRANQPQHF,TRBV6-5
CASRTSGGYNEQFF,TRBV2
CASSPGRAELAGAYEQYF,TRBV18
CASSEARTLPKNIQYF,TRBV10-2
CASSEASGIANEKLFF,TRBV2
CASSLTSSGRDTQYF,TRBV7-2
CASSLAPLAGGYNEQFF,TRBV7-2
CASSENSLLTDTQYF,TRBV7-2
CASSITPQAHGYTF,TRBV19
CASSLGETTGELFF,TRBV5-8
CASSLLRTSVTDTQYF,TRBV13
CASSSDLGTGRMEQYF,TRBV7-9
CASSRGVPNQPQHF,TRBV5-6
CASSVQGRADGYTF,TRBV5-1
CASSLRTGHYGYTF,TRBV5-8
CASSARGAGENEQFF,TRBV5-1
CASSPWGAGYEQYF,TRBV6-5
CASSFGDTQYF,TRBV12-3/TRBV12-4
CASSLDRGEYNEQFF,TRBV6-6
CASSSRTQGAWETQYF,TRBV5-8
CASSGGSGGYTF,TRBV25-1
CASTRTRGRYTF,TRBV5-8
CASSSYQTTGRWGNTIYF,TRBV5-6
CASSAGTSGGQETQYF,TRBV2
CASSSGNGPPETQYF,TRBV6-2/TRBV6-3
CASSPGQGGPYEQYF,TRBV4-2
CASITGGGRGEAFF,TRBV19
CASSIQGVGTEAFF,TRBV6-5
CASSPASKVPLHF,TRBV4-1